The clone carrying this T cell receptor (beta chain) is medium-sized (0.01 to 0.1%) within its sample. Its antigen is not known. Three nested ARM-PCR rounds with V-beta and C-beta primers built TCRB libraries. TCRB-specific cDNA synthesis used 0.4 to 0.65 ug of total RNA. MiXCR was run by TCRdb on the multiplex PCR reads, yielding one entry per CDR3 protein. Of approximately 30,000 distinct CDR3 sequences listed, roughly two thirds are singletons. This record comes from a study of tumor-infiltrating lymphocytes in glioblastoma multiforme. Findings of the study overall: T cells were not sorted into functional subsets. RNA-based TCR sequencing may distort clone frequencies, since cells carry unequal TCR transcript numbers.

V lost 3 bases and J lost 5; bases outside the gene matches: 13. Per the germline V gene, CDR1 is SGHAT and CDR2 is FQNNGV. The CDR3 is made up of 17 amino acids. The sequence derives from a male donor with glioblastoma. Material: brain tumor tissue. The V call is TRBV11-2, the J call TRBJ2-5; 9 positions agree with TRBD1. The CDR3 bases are TGTGCCAGCAGCTTTAGCGCGGGGACAGGGTCGGGCGAGACCCAGTACTTC. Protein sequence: CASSFSAGTGSGETQYF.